Listed here is a single T cell receptor beta chain. It has no known antigen specificity. Per-base quality was not reported, and no clone a single base away is much larger than it. This sample is drawn from a study of cytomegalovirus exposure and HLA in healthy donors (dated by TCRdb to the late 2010s). General notes on the study: According to an earlier analysis of 587 of the donors, some 180 million T cells yielded 117 million unique TCR beta sequences and about 300 Gb of sequence data. The study profiled the T cell repertoires of more than 500 subjects by immunosequencing and related them to cytomegalovirus serostatus. Among about 400 genotyped donors of the cohort, an average of approximately 220,000 unique TCR beta nucleotide sequences was sequenced per donor, of which 15% to 20% were non-productive. In the later analysis, no new phenotypic data were used to find candidate immune exposures; instead, reliance was placed on TCR beta sequences and their occurrence across donors. The number of donors typed differed by locus, with roughly 620-640 for A, B, C, DRB1 and DQB1, 522 for DQA1, over 600 for DPA1, and around 430 for DPB1. The aim of the study was to test whether cataloging public T cell receptors could identify signatures of past pathogen exposure. About five DR-DQ haplotypes were handled as single units for association and clustering because linkage in the cohort was strong. An earlier analysis of around 580 of the donors used high-throughput TCR beta sequencing to judge whether each TCR beta V gene segment behaved as functional or pseudogenic. High-throughput TCR immunosequencing, statistical association of individual TCRs with disease status, and machine learning were combined to predict cytomegalovirus infection status. HLA typing covered class I and class II loci at four-digit resolution. A later analysis re-analyzed previously published TCR beta repertoires from 500 to 700 donors and added high-resolution HLA genotyping to study TCR occurrence patterns. In addition to the first cohort of 500 to 850 subjects, a separate validation cohort of 120 different subjects was used. Among the approximately 400 genotyped donors, about 83% belonged to the genetic ancestry cluster associated with self-reported Caucasian donors. In a later genetic analysis, genome-wide SNP genotypes for about 65% of the 666 donors were used, and that subset was treated as a discovery cohort. Donor age, sex, ethnicity and CMV serostatus were collected together with the repertoire data. All discovery cohort repertoires had been generated using a single sequencing platform. An early release covering 550 to 700 HLA-typed donors comprised about 320 gigabases of sequencing data and roughly 86 million unique TCR sequences.

The cohort consisted of some 730 healthy bone marrow donors. Cohort members were all nominally healthy when sampled, although unrecorded immune exposures were likely present. The donor tested CMV seronegative, placing the donor among the 350 or so seronegative members of the cohort. Every donor gave a peripheral blood sample, and the peripheral blood mononuclear cells from that sample were used for TCR beta sequencing. The Qiagen DNeasy Blood Extraction Kit was used to extract genomic DNA from the blood cell samples. Receptor amplification or capture employed the immunoSEQ multiplex PCR assay. The multiplex PCR relied on a mix of 60 forward primers for TCR Vbeta segments and 13 reverse primers for TCR Jbeta segments. Amplification of the CDR3 region of rearranged TCR beta genes was performed with a multiplex PCR assay on genomic DNA. The Illumina HiSeq System was used to sequence the amplified TCR beta libraries as 87-base-pair reads. The authors' analysis ran thus. Across the roughly 600 repertoires, a later analysis counted 80 million or so unique TCR beta chains, 9 million to 14 million of which were shared by at least two donors. A nearest-neighbor algorithm error-corrected the raw reads and collapsed the reads into unique sequences, merging closely related sequences to remove PCR and sequencing errors. To assign V, D and J gene segments, CDR3 sequences were aligned to IMGT reference sequences. For a sequence to be retained, a match of at least six nucleotides was required to both a V gene segment and a J gene segment. Rearrangements were called productive when the CDR3 lacked stop codons and stayed in frame with V and J; all others were non-productive. CDR3 was defined by IMGT convention, running from the second conserved V-encoded cysteine to the conserved J-encoded phenylalanine. In an earlier analysis of approximately 590 of the donors, sequences lacking an unambiguous match to a single V gene segment were excluded. An earlier analysis of 550 to 650 of the donors classified V segments as functional when productive rearrangements were above 56.7% and as segregating when the standard deviation between donors was above 5%. To diagnose cytomegalovirus status from the catalog of TCR beta chain sequences, a statistical classification framework was built. V and J gene assignment, in a later analysis, came from comparing TCR nucleotide sequences with IMGT/GENE-DB human TR gene sequences. A later analysis assigned CDR3 sequences and most-parsimonious VDJ recombination scenarios with the TCRdist pipeline. In a later analysis, every TCR beta chain was defined by the combination of its CDR3 amino acid sequence and its V-gene family, and reads without a unique V-gene family were dropped. To address suspected cross-contamination and a sequencing artifact, a later analysis removed a few hundred highly shared, low-generation-probability nucleotide sequences. In a later analysis, a clonal expansion index for each public chain was calculated from normalized within-repertoire ranks of inferred template counts. In a later analysis, generation probabilities were computed with a VDJ recombination model fitted to out-of-frame rearrangements, and the resulting probabilities were checked against IGoR. A later analysis scored TCR-TCR, TCR-HLA and TCR-CMV co-occurrence with hypergeometric tests, applying a repertoire-size bias correction to TCR pairs. A later analysis estimated false discovery rates by permuting HLA or CMV assignments 20 times. In a later analysis, co-occurring TCRs were grouped using DBSCAN, with TCRdist sequence similarity added in when clustering inside HLA-allele-positive subsets. Repertoires with fewer than 30,000 or more than 120,000 public chains were left out of co-occurrence clustering, as were a handful of repertoires with anomalous nucleotide sharing. Not all clones reach the TCRdb copy of this immuneACCESS table, which keeps in-frame sequences only. Checked studies attribute under half of the gap to unresolved V genes and leave the rest unexplained. D and trimming were read from the DNA, whereas the V and J calls and clone size are those reported in that table. This sample holds some 140,000 clones; about 68% were observed only once. The ten largest clones add up to around 1.9% of the sample.

Summary of the overall study and its limitations: The earlier analysis of a few hundred of the donors excluded roughly 17 rarely observed V segments, including chromosome 9 orphons, because counts were too low. When HLA alleles, especially DR and DQ, strongly co-occurred, TCR associations were difficult to assign to individual alleles. The presence/absence analyses assumed that sequencing depth was roughly uniform across donors, and that assumption may not be true. Specific HLA alleles were associated with around 18,000 TCR beta sequences at a false discovery rate of 0.05 in a later analysis. It was suggested by the authors that the approach could potentially be generalized to other disease states and immunological phenotypes. The classifier was reported to diagnose cytomegalovirus status with high specificity and sensitivity in both the original cohort and the validation cohort. Immune exposure information for the cohort was limited to CMV serostatus. Most CMV-associated TCR beta chains appeared to be HLA-restricted in a later analysis, and the HLA associations seemed to be driven largely by CMV exposure. Some IMGT-functional V segments, including TRBV6-2 and TRBV6-3, could not be distinguished by the 87-base-pair reads and were therefore excluded. The study listed 150 to 200 TCR beta chains as associated with cytomegalovirus. A further reported finding was that TCR beta sequences accurately predicted the HLA-A and HLA-B alleles for most subjects in the first cohort. In a later analysis, HLA-associated TCR beta chains were found to be more clonally expanded and to have lower generation probabilities than equally common non-associated chains. Most TCR sequences were seen in very few donors, while some public TCRs were found in many individuals. In this cohort, only TCR beta chains were sequenced, and detectable features were limited by the absence of alpha or paired-chain data. Because HLA typing was missing for some donors at each locus, association tests included only the typed subset. According to a later analysis, parvovirus B19, influenza, CMV and Epstein-Barr virus appeared linked to several top co-occurrence clusters. Compared with the approximately 700-donor mean, donors in an Asian-associated ancestry cluster had fewer N-insertions in productive TCRs, according to a later genetic analysis. Correlated functional status among segregating V segments might reflect linkage disequilibrium, but an unknown experimental factor could not be ruled out. In a later genetic analysis, a missense DCLRE1C variant was associated with V-gene and J-gene trimming of TCR beta chains, and the association was replicated in an independent cohort. A cluster of highly shared sequence variants was judged likely to represent a technical artifact of the sequencing pipeline. An earlier analysis of approximately 540 of the donors showed that most TCR beta V segments appeared in productive rearrangements either about 87% or about 30% of the time, which broadly matched IMGT annotations. According to a later analysis, TCR association rates differed among HLA loci, with DRB1 alleles showing the most associated TCRs and HLA-C alleles showing the fewest. In vitro tests confirmed that a few of the cytomegalovirus-associated TCR beta chains recognize cytomegalovirus antigens.

CDR1 and CDR2, looked up from the germline V gene, are MGHDK and SYGVNS. Trimming removed 2 bases from V and 6 bases from J, leaving 5 bases between the germline ends. The CDR3 covers 13 residues, taking in both the cysteine and the phenylalanine. Only the CDR3 part of the read is kept: 39 bases, read in frame from the first base. The sample taken for sequencing was PBMCs. In this chain, TRBV25-1 is recombined with TRBJ1-6, with TRBD1 as a weak D call on 5 bases. The receptor's source is a man aged 25 to 45 in good health and CMV-seronegative. The bases are TGTGCCAGCAGTGAACAGGGTAATTCACCCCTCCACTTT. The translation is CASSEQGNSPLHF.